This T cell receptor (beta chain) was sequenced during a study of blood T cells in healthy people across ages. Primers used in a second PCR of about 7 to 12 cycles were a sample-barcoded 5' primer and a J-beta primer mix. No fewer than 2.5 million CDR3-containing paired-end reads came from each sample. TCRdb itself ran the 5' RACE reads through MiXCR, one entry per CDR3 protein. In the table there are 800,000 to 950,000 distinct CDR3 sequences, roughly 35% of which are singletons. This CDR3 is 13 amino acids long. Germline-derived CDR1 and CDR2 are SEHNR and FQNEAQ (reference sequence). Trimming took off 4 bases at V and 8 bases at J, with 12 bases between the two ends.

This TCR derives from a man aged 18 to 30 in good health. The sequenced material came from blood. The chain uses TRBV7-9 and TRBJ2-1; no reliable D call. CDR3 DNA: TGTGCCAGCAGCTCCGGCCAGCGCGATGAGCAGTTCTTC. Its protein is CASSSGQRDEQFF.